Below are 28 T cell receptor beta chains sequenced from a single sample in a study of T cell responses to AZD1222 COVID-19 vaccine. The assay was immunoSEQ multiplex PCR, and TCRdb's table has in-frame clones only and misses some. The table lists about 72,000 clones, about nine tenths of them singletons. The specimen comprised peripheral blood, sampled 28 days after the second AZD1222 dose. All receptors come from an adult who received the AZD1222 COVID-19 vaccine.

This chain uses TRBV27 with TRBJ2-7, with 8 bases identical to TRBD2. Looked up from germline, CDR1 is MNHEY and CDR2 is SMNVEV (reference sequence). The length of the CDR3 is 14 residues. Trimming took 5 bases from V and 6 from J; bases not matched to a gene: 9. CDR3 region: CASSIRGLVGEQYF. The CDR3 DNA follows: TGTGCCAGCAGTATCCGGGGACTAGTCGGCGAGCAGTACTTC.

The chain uses TRBV6-5 and TRBJ1-5; D is perhaps TRBD1 (5 bases). CDR3 length equals 14 residues. Trimming removed 8 bases at V and 4 bases at J, with 15 bases between. Per the germline V gene, CDR1 is MNHEY and CDR2 is SVGAGI. CDR3 amino acids: CASVRNGGNQPQHF. The CDR3 bases are TGTGCCAGCGTCAGGAACGGGGGAAATCAGCCCCAGCATTTT.

The J gene is TRBJ2-3, the V gene TRBV3-1 (or the pseudogene TRBV3-2); TRBD2 matches at 13 bases. CDR1 LGHDT and CDR2 YNNKEL come from the germline V gene (reference sequence). With 4 bases clipped from V and 14 bases from J, the junction kept 15 bases outside the gene matches. This CDR3 comprises 16 residues. DNA for the CDR3: TGTGCCAGCAGCCCGCATCCGGGACTAGCGGGATCCGATGGGTATTTT. It specifies CASSPHPGLAGSDGYF.

This clone came up many times. V usage is TRBV7-6 and J usage is TRBJ1-3; 7 bases are a match to TRBD1. With V trimmed by 0 bases and J by 2 bases, 4 bases remained unmatched. Germline-derived CDR1 and CDR2 are SGHVS and FNYEAQ. The CDR3 totals 16 residues. The CDR3 loop reads CASSLARQGAGNTIYF. CDR3 DNA sequence: TGTGCCAGCAGCTTAGCGCGGCAGGGGGCTGGAAACACCATATATTTT.

The chain combines TRBV7-3 with TRBJ2-1; no reliable D call. Germline values: CDR1 SGHTA, CDR2 FQGTGA. The CDR3 contains 13 residues. Trimming shortened V by 2 bases and J by 9 bases, and 11 bases separated the two germline ends. As DNA, the CDR3 is TGTGCCAGCAGCTTAGTTTTGGAAGGTGAGCAGTTCTTC. Its translation is CASSLVLEGEQFF. The full variable domain, completed using reference TRBV7-3 and TRBJ2-1, is GAGVSQTPSNKVTEKGKYVELRCDPISGHTALYWYRQSLGQGPEFLIYFQGTGAADDSGLPNDRFFAVRPEGSVSTLKIQRTERGDSAVYLCASSLVLEGEQFFGPGTRLTVL.

The rearrangement uses TRBV5-1 and TRBJ2-7; a weak D match, TRBD2 (5 bases). This CDR3 is 14 amino acids long. V was clipped by 2 bases and J by 1 base, with 10 bases between them. The germline CDR1 and CDR2 sequences are SGHRS and YFSETQ. The CDR3: CASSFGESSYEQYF. CDR3 DNA: TGCGCCAGCAGCTTTGGGGAGTCGTCCTACGAGCAGTACTTC.

This chain uses TRBV28 with TRBJ2-3; TRBD1 matches at 9 bases. The ends lost 6 bases at V and 6 bases at J; junction bases unmatched: 7. Germline V CDR1 and CDR2: MDHEN, SYDVKM. The CDR3 contains 14 residues. DNA for the CDR3: TGTGCCAGCAGCTTGGGGACAGGGTCGGATACGCAGTATTTT. Translation gives CASSLGTGSDTQYF.

The chain couples TRBV5-1 to TRBJ1-6, with 9 bases aligning to TRBD1. This CDR3 is 15 amino acids long. V lost 4 bases, J lost 8 bases, and 7 bases stayed unmatched. The germline CDR1 and CDR2 sequences are SGHRS and YFSETQ. Written as DNA, the CDR3 is TGCGCCAGCAGCCCGGGACAGGGCGCGCATTCACCCCTCCACTTT. Residues: CASSPGQGAHSPLHF. Using reference TRBV5-1 and TRBJ1-6 for the parts outside the CDR3, the full variable domain is KAGVTQTPRYLIKTRGQQVTLSCSPISGHRSVSWYQQTPGQGLQFLFEYFSETQRNKGNFPGRFSGRQFSNSRSEMNVSTLELGDSALYLCASSPGQGAHSPLHFGNGTRLTVT.

The chain has TRBV6-5 and TRBJ1-4; D is unresolved. The CDR3 has 12 residues. The germline CDR1 and CDR2 sequences are MNHEY and SVGAGI. V lost 8 bases to trimming and J lost 4 bases, with 8 bases between them. Here the CDR3 reads CASGLSNEKLFF. The CDR3, as DNA: TGTGCCAGCGGCCTGAGTAATGAAAAACTGTTTTTT.

This rearrangement joins TRBV27 to TRBJ2-7; D unclear. V lost 0 bases and J lost 3, with 15 bases in between. Looked up from germline, CDR1 is MNHEY and CDR2 is SMNVEV (reference sequence). The CDR3 length is 16 residues. The CDR3 loop reads CASSLSIQPPFYEQYF. CDR3 bases: TGTGCCAGCAGTTTATCGATTCAGCCCCCTTTCTACGAGCAGTACTTC.

This clone was recorded only once. The chain employs TRBV5-1 and TRBJ1-4; D is perhaps TRBD1 (5 bases). In germline, CDR1 is SGHRS, CDR2 YFSETQ. V lost 0 bases and J 9 bases, leaving 15 bases between the germline ends. The CDR3 is 15 amino acids. The CDR3 DNA sequence: TGCGCCAGCAGCTTGGAGTCAGGGTGGGCGCAAAAACTGTTTTTT. Translation gives CASSLESGWAQKLFF. The full variable domain, in which reference TRBV5-1 and TRBJ1-4 provide the parts outside the CDR3, is KAGVTQTPRYLIKTRGQQVTLSCSPISGHRSVSWYQQTPGQGLQFLFEYFSETQRNKGNFPGRFSGRQFSNSRSEMNVSTLELGDSALYLCASSLESGWAQKLFFGSGTQLSVL.

This clone has a single count. The chain joins TRBV5-8 to TRBJ1-2; the match to TRBD1 covers 9 bases. CDR3 length equals 15 residues. Germline V CDR1 and CDR2: SGHTS, YDEGEE. V lost 0 bases to trimming and J lost 7 bases; unmatched junction nucleotides: 7. CDR3 sequence (DNA): TGTGCCAGCAGCTTGGGGGGACAGGGAGGCTCTGGCTACACCTTC. It encodes CASSLGGQGGSGYTF.

This rearrangement joins TRBV2 to TRBJ1-5, with 12 bases that match TRBD1. The length of the CDR3 is 14 residues. The V and J ends lost 6 bases and 9 bases, in that order; junction bases with no gene match: 6. CDR1 and CDR2 from the germline V gene are SNHLY and FYNNEI. The CDR3 sequence: CASRGTGGVGPQHF. CDR3 DNA: TGTGCCAGCAGGGGGACAGGGGGCGTGGGGCCCCAGCATTTT. Together with reference TRBV2 and TRBJ1-5, the CDR3 gives the full variable domain: EPEVTQTPSHQVTQMGQEVILRCVPISNHLYFYWYRQILGQKVEFLVSFYNNEISEKSEIFDDQFSVERPDGSNFTLKIRSTKLEDSAMYFCASRGTGGVGPQHFGDGTRLSIL.

This sequence joins TRBV7-2 and TRBJ2-7; D may match TRBD1 or TRBD2 (7 bases each). Trimming left V 5 bases short and J 3 bases short, with 17 bases between. CDR1 and CDR2 (germline): SGHTA, FQGNSA. The CDR3 spans 15 residues. CDR3 amino acids: CASSARQGGFYEQYF. The CDR3 DNA is TGTGCCAGCAGCGCCAGACAGGGAGGGTTCTACGAGCAGTACTTC.

This chain uses TRBV27 with TRBJ1-1; D may be TRBD1 (6 bases). V was pared by 6 bases and J by 11 bases, with 16 bases between. In germline, CDR1 is MNHEY, CDR2 SMNVEV (reference sequence). The CDR3 length is 12 residues. Here the CDR3 DNA reads TGTGCCAGCAGCCAAAACGGGGGCGGGGCTTTCTTT. It encodes CASSQNGGGAFF.

This chain uses TRBV19 with TRBJ2-1; 11 bases are a match to TRBD2. Germline lookup yields CDR1 LNHDA and CDR2 SQIVND (reference sequence). This CDR3 has 15 amino acids. Losses at the gene ends were 4 bases for V and 4 bases for J; bases not matched to a gene: 3. The CDR3 loop is CASSTGTSGYNEQFF. DNA for the CDR3: TGTGCCAGTAGTACCGGGACTAGCGGATACAATGAGCAGTTCTTC.

V and J are TRBV6-5 and TRBJ1-3; D is unclear. The CDR3 is 15 residues long. CDR1 is MNHEY, CDR2 SVGAGI, per germline. The V end was cut by 7 bases, the J end by 3 bases, with 16 bases between. As DNA, the CDR3 is TGTGCCAGCACCGAGTCCCGGGGAGTTGGAAACACCATATATTTT. It encodes CASTESRGVGNTIYF.

This chain links TRBV6-1 with TRBJ2-3; TRBD2 matches at 10 bases. With 3 bases clipped from V and 4 bases from J, the junction kept 4 bases outside the gene matches. The CDR3 has 15 residues. The germline V gene encodes CDR1 MNHNS and CDR2 SASEGT. In DNA form, the CDR3 reads TGTGCCAGCAGTGAGGCTAGCGGGAGCCCAGATACGCAGTATTTT. It specifies CASSEASGSPDTQYF.

This clone was seen more than once but under ten times. This sequence joins TRBV7-8 and TRBJ2-7; 7 bases are a match to TRBD1. V lost 5 bases, J lost 7 bases, and 14 bases stayed unmatched. The germline gives CDR1 SGHVS, CDR2 FQNEAQ. CDR3 length: 15 amino acids. In DNA form, the CDR3 reads TGTGCCAGCAGCACGGGACAGACGGGATTGAGAGAGCAGTACTTC. Protein sequence: CASSTGQTGLREQYF.

The chain joins TRBV2 to TRBJ1-5; no clear D. V lost 5 bases, J lost 2 bases, and 13 bases lay in between. The CDR3 extends over 15 amino acids. Germline V gives CDR1 SNHLY, CDR2 FYNNEI. CDR3 sequence: CASSRGPRGNQPQHF. The CDR3, as DNA: TGTGCCAGCAGTCGAGGACCCCGAGGCAATCAGCCCCAGCATTTT.

This sequence joins TRBV6-5 and TRBJ1-1; a possible D gene is TRBD1 (5 bases). Germline V gene lookup returns CDR1 MNHEY and CDR2 SVGAGI. The CDR3 loop spans 14 amino acids. V lost 5 bases and J 8 bases, leaving 18 bases between the germline ends. CDR3 DNA sequence: TGTGCCAGCAGTCCTTTCGACAGCTATTCCGAAGCTTTCTTT. Translation: CASSPFDSYSEAFF.

This clone has only one observation. CDR3 sequence (DNA): TGCAGCGTTGTAGGGACCGGGACAGGGGCCTCCTACGAGCAGTACTTC. Amino acid sequence: CSVVGTGTGASYEQYF. The J gene is TRBJ2-7, the V gene TRBV29-1, with 10 bases identical to TRBD1. The ends lost 4 bases at V and 0 bases at J; junction bases unmatched: 9. Germline CDR1 and CDR2: SQVTM and ANQGSEA. The CDR3 loop spans 16 amino acids.

The V call is TRBV10-3, the J call TRBJ1-1; D gene ambiguous. With 2 bases removed from V and 0 bases from J, the gap between germline ends came to 10 bases. CDR1 and CDR2 from the germline V gene are ENHRY and SYGVKD. The CDR3 is 15 residues long. CDR3: CAISELEAVNTEAFF. DNA of the CDR3: TGTGCCATCAGTGAGCTCGAGGCCGTGAACACTGAAGCTTTCTTT.

J is TRBJ2-5 and V is TRBV5-1, with 8 positions matching TRBD2. The CDR3 is made up of 13 amino acids. CDR1 and CDR2 (germline): SGHRS, YFSETQ. The V segment lost 5 bases and the J segment 2 bases; nucleotides outside the gene matches: 2. CDR3: CASRGTSQETQYF. The CDR3 DNA is TGCGCCAGCAGGGGGACTAGTCAAGAGACCCAGTACTTC.

V usage is TRBV6-1 and J usage is TRBJ2-1, with 11 bases that match TRBD2. V gave up 2 bases and J gave up 4 bases; unmatched junction bases: 4. CDR3 length: 16 amino acids. Germline V gene sequence: CDR1 MNHNS, CDR2 SASEGT. For the CDR3, the DNA is TGTGCCAGCAGTGAACCCGGGACTAGCGGTTACAATGAGCAGTTCTTC. Translated: CASSEPGTSGYNEQFF.

This sequence joins TRBV4-1 and TRBJ2-7; D may match TRBD1 or TRBD2 (6 bases each). The V gene lost 6 bases and the J gene lost 7 bases, with 16 bases spanning the gap. This CDR3 is 13 amino acids long. Germline CDR1 and CDR2: MGHRA and YSYEKL. CDR3 loop: CASSPPGGGEQYF. The DNA of the CDR3 is TGCGCCAGCAGTCCCCCAGGAGGGGGGGAGCAGTACTTC.

V gene TRBV7-8 combines with J gene TRBJ1-2; D unclear. Germline loops: CDR1 SGHVS, CDR2 FQNEAQ. This CDR3 comprises 15 residues. V was cut by 0 bases and J by 4 bases, with 12 bases left in between. The CDR3 is CASSLALEGSYGYTF. CDR3 nucleotides: TGTGCCAGCAGCTTAGCGCTAGAGGGAAGCTATGGCTACACCTTC. Using reference TRBV7-8 and TRBJ1-2 for the parts outside the CDR3, the full variable domain is GAGVSQSPRYKVAKRGQDVALRCDPISGHVSLFWYQQALGQGPEFLTYFQNEAQLDKSGLPSDRFFAERPEGSVSTLKIQRTQQEDSAVYLCASSLALEGSYGYTFGSGTRLTVV.

This chain's CDR3 is CASSQTTGGNQPQHF. For the CDR3, the DNA is TGTGCCAGCAGCCAAACTACAGGGGGCAATCAGCCCCAGCATTTT. This chain joins TRBV3-1 (or the pseudogene TRBV3-2) and TRBJ1-5, with 7 bases that match TRBD1. V lost 2 bases to trimming and J lost 2 bases; unmatched junction nucleotides: 3. The germline V gene has CDR1 LGHDT and CDR2 YNNKEL (reference sequence). The CDR3 has 15 residues.